This T cell receptor (beta chain) was sequenced in a study of shared clonotypes between healthy human individuals. Overall study: Per donor, CD8 memory used one plate, CD8 naive used two, CD4 memory used three and CD4 naive used three. The study, taken as a whole, reports: Sequencing depth was expected to affect clonotype sharing among donors.

Turning to this clone: Its antigen is currently unknown.

Adult donors, all healthy and HIV-negative, had no recent acute infections or vaccinations. The CDR3 is 14 residues long. Deletions cut 9 bases from V and 1 base from J, with 12 bases between. Germline V lookup: CDR1 ENHRY, CDR2 SYGVKD. Deep-level assay runs were performed. TCRdb's copy holds only in-frame clones and misses some; the assay was immunoSEQ multiplex PCR. The sample has roughly 1 million clones, roughly 70% seen once. Sequencing was done on a sample of memory CD4+ T cells sorted from blood. Subset given: CD45RA-negative fraction. The chain is built from TRBV10-3 and TRBJ2-2, with a tentative D call TRBD2 (5 bases). This TCR derives from a man aged 18 to 29 in good health. The CDR3 protein is CAMTPSGNTGELFF. For the CDR3, the DNA is TGTGCCATGACGCCCAGCGGGAACACCGGGGAGCTGTTTTTT.